The source of this TCR beta chain is a study of blood T cell repertoires in COVID-19. Turning to the study itself: Acute and convalescent COVID-19 samples came from the United States, Italy and Spain. T cells, B-cell-depleted T cells, or PBMCs provided the cDNA or gDNA that served as material.

In germline, CDR1 is SGHRS, CDR2 YFSETQ. The CDR3 runs to 16 residues. Losses at the gene ends were 4 bases for V and 7 bases for J; bases not matched to a gene: 13. Methods used by the authors: Amplification of reference gene primers was used by the study to estimate nucleated cell counts. This table comes from immunoSEQ multiplex PCR, and its TCRdb copy is limited to in-frame clones, with some not included. Clonal size and the V and J genes are those of that table, whereas D and trimming came from the DNA. The sample contains around 190,000 clones, roughly nine tenths of which appear only once. The TCR was taken from a man aged 70-80 years with active or convalescent COVID-19. The chain has TRBV5-1 and TRBJ2-1; TRBD2 matches at 8 bases. Sequencing was carried out using peripheral blood. The CDR3 nucleotides read TGCGCCAGCAGCCCGGGGGTAGCGGGAAGGGGTAATGAGCAGTTCTTC. Protein sequence: CASSPGVAGRGNEQFF.